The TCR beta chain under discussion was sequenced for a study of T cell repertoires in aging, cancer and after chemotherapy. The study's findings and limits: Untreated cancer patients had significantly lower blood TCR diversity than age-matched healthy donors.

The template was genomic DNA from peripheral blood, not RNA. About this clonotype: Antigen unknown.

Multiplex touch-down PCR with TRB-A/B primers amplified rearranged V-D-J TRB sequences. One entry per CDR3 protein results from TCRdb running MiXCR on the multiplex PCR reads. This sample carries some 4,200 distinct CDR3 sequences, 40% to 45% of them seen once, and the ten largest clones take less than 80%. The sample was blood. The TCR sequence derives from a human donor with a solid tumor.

CDR3 protein: CATSDPSTSTDTQYF. In DNA form, the CDR3 reads TGTGCCACCAGTGATCCTTCAACTAGCACAGATACGCAGTATTTT. This chain uses TRBV24-1 with TRBJ2-3; D gene ambiguous. Trimming took off 3 bases at V and 0 bases at J, with 9 bases between the two ends. There are 15 residues in the CDR3. Germline CDR1 reads KGHDR; CDR2 reads SFDVKD.